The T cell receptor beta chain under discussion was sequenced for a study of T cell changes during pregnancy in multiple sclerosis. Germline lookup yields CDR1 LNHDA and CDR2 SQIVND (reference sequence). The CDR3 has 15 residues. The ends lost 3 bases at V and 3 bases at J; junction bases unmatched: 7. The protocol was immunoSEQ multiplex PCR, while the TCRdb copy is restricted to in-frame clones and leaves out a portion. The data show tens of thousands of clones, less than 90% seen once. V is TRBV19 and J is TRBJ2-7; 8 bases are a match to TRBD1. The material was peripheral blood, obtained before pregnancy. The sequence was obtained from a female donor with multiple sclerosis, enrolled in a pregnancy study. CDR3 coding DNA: TGTGCCAGTAGTATTTCCAGGGGGCGAGGCTACGAGCAGTACTTC. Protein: CASSISRGRGYEQYF. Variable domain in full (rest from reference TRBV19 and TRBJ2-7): DGGITQSPKYLFRKEGQNVTLSCEQNLNHDAMYWYRQDPGQGLRLIYYSQIVNDFQKGDIAEGYSVSREKKESFPLTVTSAQKNPTAFYLCASSISRGRGYEQYFGPGTRLTVT.